This TCR beta chain was observed in a study of cytomegalovirus exposure and HLA in healthy donors. As for this clone: The antigen remains unidentified.

Germline-derived CDR1 and CDR2 are LGHNA and YNFKEQ. This CDR3 has 15 residues. With 4 bases clipped from V and 1 base from J, the junction kept 5 bases outside the gene matches. Study-level findings and limits: TCR beta V- and J-gene trimming, according to a later analysis, was linked to a missense DCLRE1C variant.

Samples came from healthy bone marrow donors. 13 Jbeta primers and 60 Vbeta primers were used for the PCR. Under the authors' procedure: Around 10 million of the roughly 80 million unique TCR beta chains counted in a later analysis were shared. Using immunoSEQ multiplex PCR, the repertoire was profiled, and TCRdb retains in-frame clones only, with some absent. From that table come the V and J calls and clone size; the DNA was used to work out D and trimming. This repertoire includes around 57,000 clones. V and J are TRBV4-2 and TRBJ1-1, with 8 bases that match TRBD1. Sequencing was carried out using PBMCs. The receptor comes from a woman between 45 and 60 years old in good health and CMV-seropositive. Here the CDR3 DNA reads TGTGCCAGCAGCCGGACACAGGGGGGGAACACTGAAGCTTTCTTT. Residues: CASSRTQGGNTEAFF.